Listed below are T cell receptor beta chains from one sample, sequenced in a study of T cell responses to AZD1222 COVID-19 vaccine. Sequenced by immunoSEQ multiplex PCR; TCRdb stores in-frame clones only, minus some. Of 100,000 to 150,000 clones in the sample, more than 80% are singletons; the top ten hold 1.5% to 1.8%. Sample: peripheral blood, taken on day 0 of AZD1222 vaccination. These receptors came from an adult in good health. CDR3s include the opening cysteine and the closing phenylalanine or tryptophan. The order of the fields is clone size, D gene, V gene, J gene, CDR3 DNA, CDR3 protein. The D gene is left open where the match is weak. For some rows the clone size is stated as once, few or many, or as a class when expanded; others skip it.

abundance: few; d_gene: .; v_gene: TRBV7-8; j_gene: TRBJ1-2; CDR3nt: TGTGCCAGCAGCTTAAATGAGTTCTATGGCTACACCTTC; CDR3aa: CASSLNEFYGYTF
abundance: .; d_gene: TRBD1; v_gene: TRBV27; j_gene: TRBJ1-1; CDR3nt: TGTGCCAGCAGTCCTAAGGGGACAGGGCAAGAAGCTTTCTTT; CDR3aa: CASSPKGTGQEAFF
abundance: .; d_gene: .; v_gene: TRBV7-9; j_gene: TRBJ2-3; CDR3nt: TGTGCCAGCAGCTTAGCTTCTGGGCTGGATACGCAGTATTTT; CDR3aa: CASSLASGLDTQYF
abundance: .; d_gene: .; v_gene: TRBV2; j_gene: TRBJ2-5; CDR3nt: TGTGCCAGCAGTCAGGGCGCCTTACAAGAGACCCAGTACTTC; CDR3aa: CASSQGALQETQYF
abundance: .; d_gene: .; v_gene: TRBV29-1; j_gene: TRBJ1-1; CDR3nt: TGCAGCGTTGCGAAAACCGGGCTCACGTATGAGGACACTGAAGCTTTCTTT; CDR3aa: CSVAKTGLTYEDTEAFF
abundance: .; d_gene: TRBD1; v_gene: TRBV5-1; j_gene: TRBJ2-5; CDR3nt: TGCGCCAGCAGCGGAACGACAGGGTATCAAGAGACCCAGTACTTC; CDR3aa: CASSGTTGYQETQYF
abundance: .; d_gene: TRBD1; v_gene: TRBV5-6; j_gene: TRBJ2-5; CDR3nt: TGTGCCAGCAGCTTCGGTGACAGGGGGGTTGAGACCCAGTACTTC; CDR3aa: CASSFGDRGVETQYF
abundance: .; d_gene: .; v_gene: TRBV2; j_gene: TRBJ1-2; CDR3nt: TGTGCCAGCAGCCTTCTTGGGCAGGTTAACTATGGCTACACCTTC; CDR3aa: CASSLLGQVNYGYTF
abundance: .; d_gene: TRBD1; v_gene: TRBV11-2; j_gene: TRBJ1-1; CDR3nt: TGTGCCAGCCGACCAACAGGGGCAAGTGAAGCTTTCTTT; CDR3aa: CASRPTGASEAFF
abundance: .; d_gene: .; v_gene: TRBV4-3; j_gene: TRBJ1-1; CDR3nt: TGCGCCAGCAGCCAAGATGTCGGGGGAACTGAAGCTTTCTTT; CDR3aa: CASSQDVGGTEAFF
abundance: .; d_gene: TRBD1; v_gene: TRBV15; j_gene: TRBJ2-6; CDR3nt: TGTGCCACCTCCGGGACAGGATCCATGAGCTCTGGGGCCAACGTCCTGACTTTC; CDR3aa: CATSGTGSMSSGANVLTF